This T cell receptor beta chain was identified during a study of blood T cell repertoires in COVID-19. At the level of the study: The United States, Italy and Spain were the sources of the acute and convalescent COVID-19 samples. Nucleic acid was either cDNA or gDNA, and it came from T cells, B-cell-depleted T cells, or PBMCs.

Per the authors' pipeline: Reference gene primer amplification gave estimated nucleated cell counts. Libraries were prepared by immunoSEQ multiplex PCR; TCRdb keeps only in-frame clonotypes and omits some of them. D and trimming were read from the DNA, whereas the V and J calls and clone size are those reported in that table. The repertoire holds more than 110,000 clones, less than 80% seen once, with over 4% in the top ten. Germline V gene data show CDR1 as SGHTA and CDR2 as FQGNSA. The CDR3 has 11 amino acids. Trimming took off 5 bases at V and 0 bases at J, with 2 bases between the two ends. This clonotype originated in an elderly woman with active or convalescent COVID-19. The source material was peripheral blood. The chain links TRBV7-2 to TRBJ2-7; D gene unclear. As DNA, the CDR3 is TGTGCCAGCAGCCACTCCTACGAGCAGTACTTC. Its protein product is CASSHSYEQYF.